The clone carrying this T cell receptor beta chain was observed a handful of times. The entry originates in a study of blood T cell repertoires in COVID-19. Study context: The United States, Italy and Spain supplied acute and convalescent COVID-19 samples.

The authors' processing: Estimates of nucleated cell counts were drawn from the amplification of reference gene primers. TCRdb keeps only in-frame clones here, not all; method: immunoSEQ multiplex PCR. V, J and clone size reflect that table, while D and trimming were determined from the DNA. The sample carries approximately 150,000 clones, roughly 87% recorded once. Study members were between roughly 18 and 89 years old and lived in fewer than 30 US regions. Someone with COVID-19 had been met by exposed participants within 2 weeks before study entry. The TCR comes from a woman in her 40s who had been exposed to COVID-19. Sequencing used PBMCs or T cells enriched from blood (not recorded which).

CDR3 nucleotides: TGTGCCAGCAGTGATTTCTCGGGACTAGCGGGAGGCCGACAGTTCTTC. Translated, it gives CASSDFSGLAGGRQFF. V usage is TRBV6-1 and J usage is TRBJ2-1; 15 bases agree with TRBD2. CDR3 size: 16 residues. V gave up 3 bases and J gave up 13 bases; unmatched junction bases: 10. CDR1 is MNHNS, CDR2 SASEGT, per germline.